This entry describes one T cell receptor beta chain. The antigen remains undetermined. TCRdb used MiXCR to reprocess the reads, holding one entry per CDR3 protein. Seen here are nearly 450,000 distinct CDR3 sequences, approximately 31% observed once, and the top ten hold approximately 14%. The sample comes from a study of T cell repertoires in cytomegalovirus infection. Study-wide context: From public TCR beta signatures came an indication of both CMV infection and matching HLA type. Findings of the study overall: In two of eight donors, the top clonotype was HLA-C-restricted CMV-specific. The study identified carriers of CMV plus the relevant HLA from cumulative public TCR beta family frequency.

The TCR was taken from a human donor in good health (CMV status not recorded). Some clones in this sample may be carry-over from other donors' samples. Sequencing was done on a sample of PBMCs.

For the CDR3, the DNA is TGCAGCGTTGCCAGAGGGACAGGGGTCTACAATGAGCAGTTCTTC. Residues: CSVARGTGVYNEQFF. The J gene is TRBJ2-1, the V gene TRBV29-1; 10 bases match TRBD1. The length of the CDR3 is 15 residues. V dropped 4 bases and J dropped 3; count of bases not matched to a gene: 6. The V gene's germline CDR1 is SQVTM and CDR2 ANQGSEA.